These T cell receptor beta chains were read from a single sample in a study of T-cell reconstitution after alpha-beta-depleted transplantation in children. TCRdb reprocessed the PCR reads with MiXCR, giving one entry per CDR3 protein. This table has some 200,000 distinct CDR3 sequences, roughly 15% appearing once. The sample here was PBMCs from the stem cell graft donor, taken from the stem cell graft. These receptors came from a human donor who donated a stem cell graft to a child with acute lymphoblastic leukemia. CDR3s include the opening cysteine and the closing phenylalanine or tryptophan. The D gene is left open where the match is weak. Not every row has a clone size; where given, it reads once, few, many or a size class.

clone size: many
D gene: TRBD1
V gene: TRBV7-9
J gene: TRBJ2-3
CDR3 protein: CASSFGLRGLPDTQYF
CDR3 DNA: TGTGCCAGCAGCTTTGGCCTCAGGGGGCTCCCAGATACGCAGTATTTT

clone size: NA
D gene: TRBD1
V gene: TRBV9
J gene: TRBJ2-1
CDR3 protein: CASSVGTGIEYNEQFF
CDR3 DNA: TGTGCCAGCAGCGTAGGGACAGGGATAGAGTACAATGAGCAGTTCTTC

clone size: many
D gene: TRBD2
V gene: TRBV10-3
J gene: TRBJ2-3
CDR3 protein: CAISGSGSRDTQYF
CDR3 DNA: TGTGCCATCAGTGGTAGCGGGAGTAGAGATACGCAGTATTTT

clone size: many
D gene: NA
V gene: TRBV20-1
J gene: TRBJ2-1
CDR3 protein: CSASRGAGNEQFF
CDR3 DNA: TGCAGTGCTTCCCGGGGCGCGGGGAATGAGCAGTTCTTC

clone size: many
D gene: NA
V gene: TRBV3-1
J gene: TRBJ2-3
CDR3 protein: CASSRTSTDTQYF
CDR3 DNA: TGTGCCAGCAGCCGAACTAGCACAGATACGCAGTATTTT

clone size: many
D gene: NA
V gene: TRBV6-5
J gene: TRBJ2-3
CDR3 protein: CASSYGSTGWVQYF
CDR3 DNA: TGTGCCAGCAGTTACGGTTCAACAGGGTGGGTGCAGTATTTT

clone size: NA
D gene: NA
V gene: TRBV12-3/TRBV12-4
J gene: TRBJ1-4
CDR3 protein: CASSSQGQPNEKLFF
CDR3 DNA: TGTGCCAGCAGTTCCCAGGGGCAGCCTAATGAAAAACTGTTTTTT

clone size: many
D gene: NA
V gene: TRBV4-1
J gene: TRBJ1-2
CDR3 protein: CASSQGGGRAVAYGYTF
CDR3 DNA: TGCGCCAGCAGCCAAGGAGGGGGACGAGCTGTGGCCTATGGCTACACCTTC

clone size: many
D gene: TRBD2
V gene: TRBV20-1
J gene: TRBJ2-3
CDR3 protein: CSARSNGGTSGTDTQYF
CDR3 DNA: TGCAGTGCTAGATCCAATGGCGGGACTAGCGGCACAGATACGCAGTATTTT

clone size: NA
D gene: NA
V gene: TRBV6-5
J gene: TRBJ2-7
CDR3 protein: CASSYGWGSDEQYF
CDR3 DNA: TGTGCCAGCAGTTATGGGTGGGGATCTGACGAGCAGTACTTC

clone size: many
D gene: NA
V gene: TRBV7-8
J gene: TRBJ2-1
CDR3 protein: CASSSSAGVEQFF
CDR3 DNA: TGTGCCAGCAGCTCTTCGGCCGGGGTGGAGCAGTTCTTC

clone size: many
D gene: NA
V gene: TRBV20-1
J gene: TRBJ2-7
CDR3 protein: CSAQKGRDGTYEQYF
CDR3 DNA: TGCAGTGCCCAAAAGGGGCGGGACGGAACCTACGAGCAGTACTTC

clone size: many
D gene: NA
V gene: TRBV20-1
J gene: TRBJ1-2
CDR3 protein: CSARSGGDGYTF
CDR3 DNA: TGCAGTGCTAGATCCGGGGGCGATGGCTACACCTTC

clone size: few
D gene: NA
V gene: TRBV20-1
J gene: TRBJ1-1
CDR3 protein: CSARDRMVMNTEAFF
CDR3 DNA: TGCAGTGCTAGAGACAGAATGGTTATGAACACTGAAGCTTTCTTT

clone size: NA
D gene: NA
V gene: TRBV7-9
J gene: TRBJ2-7
CDR3 protein: CASSSSPHRVKQYF
CDR3 DNA: TGTGCCAGCAGCTCCTCCCCCCACAGGGTCAAGCAGTACTTC

clone size: many
D gene: NA
V gene: TRBV20-1
J gene: TRBJ2-1
CDR3 protein: CSASEVYNEQFF
CDR3 DNA: TGCAGTGCTAGCGAGGTCTACAATGAGCAGTTCTTC

clone size: many
D gene: NA
V gene: TRBV6-1
J gene: TRBJ2-1
CDR3 protein: CASIPGPATYNEQFF
CDR3 DNA: TGTGCCAGCATTCCGGGACCCGCGACATACAATGAGCAGTTCTTC

clone size: many
D gene: TRBD1
V gene: TRBV15
J gene: TRBJ2-3
CDR3 protein: CATSRPDRDEADTQYF
CDR3 DNA: TGTGCCACCAGCAGACCAGACAGGGACGAAGCAGATACGCAGTATTTT

clone size: many
D gene: NA
V gene: TRBV5-1
J gene: TRBJ2-3
CDR3 protein: CASSSAGARTDTQYF
CDR3 DNA: TGCGCCAGCAGCTCGGCAGGGGCCCGCACAGATACGCAGTATTTT

clone size: many
D gene: TRBD2
V gene: TRBV5-1
J gene: TRBJ2-7
CDR3 protein: CASSSLATSGSHEQYF
CDR3 DNA: TGCGCCAGCAGCTCCCTCGCTACTAGCGGGAGCCACGAGCAGTACTTC

clone size: many
D gene: TRBD1
V gene: TRBV28
J gene: TRBJ2-7
CDR3 protein: CASSPWTGRTYEQYF
CDR3 DNA: TGTGCCAGCAGTCCGTGGACAGGGAGGACCTACGAGCAGTACTTC

clone size: few
D gene: NA
V gene: TRBV6-2/TRBV6-3
J gene: TRBJ2-7
CDR3 protein: CASSPKRFENSPGPLSYEQYF
CDR3 DNA: TGTGCCAGCAGCCCAAAACGGTTTGAGAACAGCCCCGGCCCCCTCTCCTACGAGCAGTACTTC

clone size: many
D gene: TRBD2
V gene: TRBV11-2
J gene: TRBJ2-1
CDR3 protein: CASSSERGWSYNEQFF
CDR3 DNA: TGTGCCAGCAGCTCGGAGCGGGGCTGGTCCTACAATGAGCAGTTCTTC

clone size: NA
D gene: TRBD1
V gene: TRBV7-9
J gene: TRBJ1-2
CDR3 protein: CASSLPGQAGNGYTF
CDR3 DNA: TGTGCCAGCAGCTTACCGGGACAGGCCGGTAATGGCTACACCTTC

clone size: many
D gene: TRBD2
V gene: TRBV6-5
J gene: TRBJ2-5
CDR3 protein: CASSSEGVGGETQYF
CDR3 DNA: TGTGCCAGCAGCTCCGAGGGCGTGGGAGGGGAGACCCAGTACTTC

clone size: NA
D gene: TRBD2
V gene: TRBV5-1
J gene: TRBJ2-2
CDR3 protein: CASSLKILAGDTGELFF
CDR3 DNA: TGCGCCAGCAGCCTTAAGATCCTAGCGGGAGATACCGGGGAGCTGTTTTTT

clone size: NA
D gene: NA
V gene: TRBV7-8
J gene: TRBJ2-1
CDR3 protein: CASSLALGSNMDNEQFF
CDR3 DNA: TGTGCCAGCAGCTTAGCTCTAGGTTCGAACATGGACAATGAGCAGTTCTTC

clone size: few
D gene: TRBD2
V gene: TRBV5-1
J gene: TRBJ2-1
CDR3 protein: CASSLATTSGFYNEQFF
CDR3 DNA: TGCGCCAGCAGCTTGGCCACTACTAGCGGGTTCTACAATGAGCAGTTCTTC

clone size: NA
D gene: NA
V gene: TRBV15
J gene: TRBJ2-7
CDR3 protein: CATSRDGHPPYYEQYF
CDR3 DNA: TGTGCCACCAGCAGAGATGGACATCCACCCTACTACGAGCAGTACTTC

clone size: few
D gene: TRBD2
V gene: TRBV5-4
J gene: TRBJ2-1
CDR3 protein: CASSKGTSGSDEQFF
CDR3 DNA: TGTGCCAGCAGCAAGGGGACTAGCGGGAGCGATGAGCAGTTCTTC

clone size: many
D gene: NA
V gene: TRBV30
J gene: TRBJ2-6
CDR3 protein: CAWSVPYAGANVLTF
CDR3 DNA: TGTGCCTGGAGTGTACCGTATGCTGGGGCCAACGTCCTGACTTTC

clone size: many
D gene: NA
V gene: TRBV30
J gene: TRBJ2-5
CDR3 protein: CACSRRGRETQYF
CDR3 DNA: TGTGCCTGCTCCCGGCGGGGAAGAGAGACCCAGTACTTC

clone size: many
D gene: TRBD1
V gene: TRBV24-1
J gene: TRBJ2-1
CDR3 protein: CATSDFRDRVSNEQFF
CDR3 DNA: TGTGCCACCAGTGATTTCCGGGACAGGGTTTCCAATGAGCAGTTCTTC

clone size: NA
D gene: NA
V gene: TRBV7-2
J gene: TRBJ1-5
CDR3 protein: CASSLWAQGGNQPQHF
CDR3 DNA: TGTGCCAGCAGCTTATGGGCTCAGGGTGGCAATCAGCCCCAGCATTTT

clone size: many
D gene: NA
V gene: TRBV7-8
J gene: TRBJ2-3
CDR3 protein: CASSPRGRPADTQYF
CDR3 DNA: TGTGCCAGCAGTCCCAGGGGCCGGCCCGCAGATACGCAGTATTTT

clone size: NA
D gene: TRBD2
V gene: TRBV27
J gene: TRBJ2-7
CDR3 protein: CASSPFSGSRDEQYF
CDR3 DNA: TGTGCCAGCAGTCCTTTTAGCGGGAGCAGAGACGAGCAGTACTTC

clone size: many
D gene: TRBD2
V gene: TRBV2
J gene: TRBJ2-1
CDR3 protein: CASSEVRLAVYNEQFF
CDR3 DNA: TGTGCCAGCAGTGAAGTACGGCTAGCGGTCTACAATGAGCAGTTCTTC

clone size: many
D gene: NA
V gene: TRBV6-1
J gene: TRBJ2-2
CDR3 protein: CASMTRPGTGELFF
CDR3 DNA: TGTGCCAGCATGACTAGACCGGGCACCGGGGAGCTGTTTTTT

clone size: few
D gene: NA
V gene: TRBV2
J gene: TRBJ2-7
CDR3 protein: CASLRDSSFYEQYF
CDR3 DNA: TGTGCCAGCCTCCGGGACTCATCCTTTTACGAGCAGTACTTC

clone size: NA
D gene: TRBD1
V gene: TRBV4-2
J gene: TRBJ1-5
CDR3 protein: CASSDGTGEFSSNQPQHF
CDR3 DNA: TGTGCCAGCAGCGACGGGACAGGGGAGTTTAGTAGCAATCAGCCCCAGCATTTT

clone size: many
D gene: TRBD2
V gene: TRBV11-2
J gene: TRBJ2-5
CDR3 protein: CASSLDLRFASGTSGRRRETQYF
CDR3 DNA: TGTGCCAGCAGCTTAGATCTACGCTTTGCCTCCGGGACTAGCGGGAGGAGGAGAGAGACCCAGTACTTC

clone size: many
D gene: NA
V gene: TRBV29-1
J gene: TRBJ1-2
CDR3 protein: CSVRGRAFEGYTF
CDR3 DNA: TGCAGCGTTCGTGGCAGGGCCTTTGAGGGCTACACCTTC

clone size: many
D gene: TRBD1
V gene: TRBV12-3/TRBV12-4
J gene: TRBJ2-6
CDR3 protein: CASGANRGTGANVLTF
CDR3 DNA: TGTGCCAGCGGAGCTAACAGGGGGACTGGGGCCAACGTCCTGACTTTC

clone size: NA
D gene: NA
V gene: TRBV5-1
J gene: TRBJ2-7
CDR3 protein: CASSSGTPLYEQYF
CDR3 DNA: TGCGCCAGCAGCTCGGGGACTCCCCTCTACGAGCAGTACTTC